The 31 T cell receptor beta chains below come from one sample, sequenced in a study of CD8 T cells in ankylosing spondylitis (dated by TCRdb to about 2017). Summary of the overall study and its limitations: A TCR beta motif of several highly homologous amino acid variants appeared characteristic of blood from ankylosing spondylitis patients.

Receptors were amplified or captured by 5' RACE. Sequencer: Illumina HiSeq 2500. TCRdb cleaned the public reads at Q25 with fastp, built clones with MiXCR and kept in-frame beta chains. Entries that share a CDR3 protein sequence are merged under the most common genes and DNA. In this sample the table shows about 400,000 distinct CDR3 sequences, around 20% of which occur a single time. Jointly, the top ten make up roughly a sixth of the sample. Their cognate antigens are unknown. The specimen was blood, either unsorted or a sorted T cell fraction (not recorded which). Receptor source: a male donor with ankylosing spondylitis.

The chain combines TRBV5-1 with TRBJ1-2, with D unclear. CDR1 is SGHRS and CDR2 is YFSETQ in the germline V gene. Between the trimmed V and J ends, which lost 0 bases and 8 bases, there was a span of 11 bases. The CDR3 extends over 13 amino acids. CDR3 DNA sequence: TGCGCCAGCAGCTTGGACCCCTCCAACGGCTACACCTTC. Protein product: CASSLDPSNGYTF.

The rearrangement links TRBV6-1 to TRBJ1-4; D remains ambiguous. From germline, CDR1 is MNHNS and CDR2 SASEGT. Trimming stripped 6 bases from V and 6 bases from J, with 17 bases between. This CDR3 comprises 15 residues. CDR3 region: CASRSSREVYEKLFF. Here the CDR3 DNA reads TGTGCCAGCAGGTCGTCCCGGGAGGTATATGAAAAACTGTTTTTT.

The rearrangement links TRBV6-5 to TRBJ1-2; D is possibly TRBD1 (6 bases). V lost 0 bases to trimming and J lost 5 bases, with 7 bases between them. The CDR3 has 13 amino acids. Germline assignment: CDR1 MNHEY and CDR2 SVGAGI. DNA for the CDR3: TGTGCCAGCAGTTACTCACAGGGATATGGCTACACCTTC. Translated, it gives CASSYSQGYGYTF.

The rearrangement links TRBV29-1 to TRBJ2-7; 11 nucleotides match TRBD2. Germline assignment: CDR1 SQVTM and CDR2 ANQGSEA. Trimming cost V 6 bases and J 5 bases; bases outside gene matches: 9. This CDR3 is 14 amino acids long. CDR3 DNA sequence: TGCAGCGTATTGGTGGCTAGCGGGAGGCACGAGCAGTACTTC. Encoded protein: CSVLVASGRHEQYF.

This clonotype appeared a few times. CDR3 protein: CASSSSWTATNYGYTF. The DNA of the CDR3 is TGTGCCAGCAGTTCATCGTGGACAGCAACTAACTATGGCTACACCTTC. V and J are TRBV27 and TRBJ1-2, with a possible D match to TRBD1 (6 bases). Germline CDR1 reads MNHEY; CDR2 reads SMNVEV (reference sequence). The ends were cut back, 4 bases at V and 0 bases at J, with 15 bases in the middle. The CDR3 covers 16 residues.

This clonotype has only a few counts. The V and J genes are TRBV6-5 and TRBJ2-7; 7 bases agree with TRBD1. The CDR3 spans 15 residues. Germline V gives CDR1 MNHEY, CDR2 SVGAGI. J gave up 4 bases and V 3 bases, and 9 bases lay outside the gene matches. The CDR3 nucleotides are TGTGCCAGCAGTTATAGGTGGACAGGTCCTTACGAGCAGTACTTC. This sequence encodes CASSYRWTGPYEQYF.

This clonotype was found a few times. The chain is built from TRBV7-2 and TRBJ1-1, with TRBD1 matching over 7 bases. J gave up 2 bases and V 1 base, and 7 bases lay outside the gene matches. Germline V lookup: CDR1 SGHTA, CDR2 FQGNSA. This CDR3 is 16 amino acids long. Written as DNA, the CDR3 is TGTGCCAGCAGCTTAGGAAGGGACAGCCGCAACACTGAAGCTTTCTTT. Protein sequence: CASSLGRDSRNTEAFF.

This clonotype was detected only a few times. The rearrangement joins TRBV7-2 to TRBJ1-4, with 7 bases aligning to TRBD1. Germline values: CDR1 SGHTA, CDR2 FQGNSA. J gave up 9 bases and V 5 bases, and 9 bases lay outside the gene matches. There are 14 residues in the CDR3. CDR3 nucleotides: TGTGCCAGCAGCCTGGGACAGACCGATCAAAAACTGTTTTTT. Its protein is CASSLGQTDQKLFF.

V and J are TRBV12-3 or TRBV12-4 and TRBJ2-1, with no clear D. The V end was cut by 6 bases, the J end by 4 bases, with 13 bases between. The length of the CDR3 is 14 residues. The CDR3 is CASSSPSRYNEQFF. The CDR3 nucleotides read TGTGCCAGCAGCTCTCCTTCCAGGTACAATGAGCAGTTCTTC.

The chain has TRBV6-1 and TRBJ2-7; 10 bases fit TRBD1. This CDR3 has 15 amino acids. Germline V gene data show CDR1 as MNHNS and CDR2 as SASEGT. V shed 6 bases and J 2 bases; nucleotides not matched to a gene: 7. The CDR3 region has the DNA TGTGCCAGCAGCCTGGACAGGGGGTTGACCTACGAGCAGTACTTC. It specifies CASSLDRGLTYEQYF.

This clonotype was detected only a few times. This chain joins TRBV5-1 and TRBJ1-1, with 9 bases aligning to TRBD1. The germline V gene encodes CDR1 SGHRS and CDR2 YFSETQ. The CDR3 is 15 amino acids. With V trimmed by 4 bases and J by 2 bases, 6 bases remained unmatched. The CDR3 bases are TGCGCCAGCAGCGTGAGACAGGGGGGAAACACTGAAGCTTTCTTT. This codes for CASSVRQGGNTEAFF.

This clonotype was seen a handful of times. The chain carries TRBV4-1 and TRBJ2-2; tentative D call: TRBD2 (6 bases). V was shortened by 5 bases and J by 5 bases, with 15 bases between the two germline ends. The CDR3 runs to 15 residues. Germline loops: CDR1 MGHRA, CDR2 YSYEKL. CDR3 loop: CASSYFSGGTGELFF. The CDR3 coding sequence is TGCGCCAGCAGCTACTTCAGTGGGGGGACCGGGGAGCTGTTTTTT.

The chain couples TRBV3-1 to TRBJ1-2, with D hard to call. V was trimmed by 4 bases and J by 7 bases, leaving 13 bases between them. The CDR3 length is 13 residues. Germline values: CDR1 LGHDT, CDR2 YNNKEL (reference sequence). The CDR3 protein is CASSLERLGGYTF. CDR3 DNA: TGTGCCAGCAGCCTCGAACGATTGGGTGGCTACACCTTC.

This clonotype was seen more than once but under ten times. CDR3 DNA: TGTGCCAATCTTCCGGGTCGCCTTGAAGCTTTCTTT. This gives the protein CANLPGRLEAFF. The V and J genes are TRBV27 and TRBJ1-1; D unresolved. Germline V lookup: CDR1 MNHEY, CDR2 SMNVEV (reference sequence). The CDR3 is made up of 12 amino acids. Trimming cost V 10 bases and J 7 bases, with 16 bases left between them.

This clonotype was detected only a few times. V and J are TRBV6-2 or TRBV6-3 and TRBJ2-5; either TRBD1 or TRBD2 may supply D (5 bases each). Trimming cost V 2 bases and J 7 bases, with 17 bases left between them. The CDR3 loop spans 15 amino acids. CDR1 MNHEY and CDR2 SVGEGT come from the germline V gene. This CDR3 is CASSYGGRLLRTQYF. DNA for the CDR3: TGTGCCAGCAGTTACGGGGGACGGCTATTGAGGACCCAGTACTTC.

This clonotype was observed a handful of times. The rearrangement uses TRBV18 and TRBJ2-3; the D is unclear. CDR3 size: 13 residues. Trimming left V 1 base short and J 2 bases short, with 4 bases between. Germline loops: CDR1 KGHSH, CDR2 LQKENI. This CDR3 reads CASSPLITDTQYF. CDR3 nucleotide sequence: TGTGCCAGCTCACCACTGATCACAGATACGCAGTATTTT. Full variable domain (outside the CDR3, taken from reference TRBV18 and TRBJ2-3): NAGVMQNPRHLVRRRGQEARLRCSPMKGHSHVYWYRQLPEEGLKFMVYLQKENIIDESGMPKERFSAEFPKEGPSILRIQQVVRGDSAAYFCASSPLITDTQYFGPGTRLTVL.

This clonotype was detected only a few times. This CDR3 is CASSQDRVVQAGSPLHF. The CDR3 DNA reads as TGCGCCAGCAGCCAAGATCGGGTTGTGCAGGCGGGTTCACCCCTCCACTTT. This chain uses TRBV4-3 with TRBJ1-6, with D unclear. Per germline, CDR1 LGHNA and CDR2 YSLEER. This CDR3 contains 17 residues. V was trimmed by 0 bases and J by 9 bases, leaving 18 bases between them.

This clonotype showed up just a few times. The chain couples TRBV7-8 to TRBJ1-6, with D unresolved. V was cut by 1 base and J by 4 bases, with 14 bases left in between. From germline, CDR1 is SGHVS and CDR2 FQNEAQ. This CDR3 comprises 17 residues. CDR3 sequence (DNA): TGTGCCAGCAGCTTAGTCGGTGCGGACGGTTATAATTCACCCCTCCACTTT. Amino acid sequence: CASSLVGADGYNSPLHF.

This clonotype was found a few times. The chain's CDR3 is CASSTYPQTGPNQPQHF. The CDR3 nucleotides are TGTGCCAGTAGCACTTACCCCCAGACAGGGCCTAATCAGCCCCAGCATTTT. The chain carries TRBV19 and TRBJ1-5; 7 bases agree with TRBD1. Unmatched junction bases numbered 15, after V lost 6 bases and J lost 4 bases. This CDR3 spans 17 amino acids. Germline V gene sequence: CDR1 LNHDA, CDR2 SQIVND (reference sequence).

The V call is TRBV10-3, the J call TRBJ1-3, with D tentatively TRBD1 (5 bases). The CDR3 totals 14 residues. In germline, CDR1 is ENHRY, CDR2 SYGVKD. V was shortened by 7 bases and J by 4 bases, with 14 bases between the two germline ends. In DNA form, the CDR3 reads TGTGCCATCAAGCCAGGCCGGGACGGAAACACCATATATTTT. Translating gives CAIKPGRDGNTIYF.

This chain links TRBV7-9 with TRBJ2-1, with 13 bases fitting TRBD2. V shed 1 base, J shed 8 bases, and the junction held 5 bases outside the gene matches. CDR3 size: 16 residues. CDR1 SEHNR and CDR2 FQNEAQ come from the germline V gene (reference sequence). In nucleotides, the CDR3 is TGTGCCAGCAGCTTAGGGACTAGCGGGAGTATTGATGAGCAGTTCTTC. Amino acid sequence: CASSLGTSGSIDEQFF.

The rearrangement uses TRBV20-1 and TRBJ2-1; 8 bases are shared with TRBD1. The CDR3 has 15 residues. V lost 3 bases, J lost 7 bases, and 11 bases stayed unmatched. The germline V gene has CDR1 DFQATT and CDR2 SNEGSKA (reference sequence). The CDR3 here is CSARGPGGYINEQFF. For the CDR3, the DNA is TGCAGTGCTAGGGGTCCAGGGGGCTATATTAATGAGCAGTTCTTC.

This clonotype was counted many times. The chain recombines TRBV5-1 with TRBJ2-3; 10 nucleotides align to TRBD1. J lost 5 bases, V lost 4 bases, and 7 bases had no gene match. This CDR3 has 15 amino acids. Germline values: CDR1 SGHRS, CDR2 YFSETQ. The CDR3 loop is CASSTDRGSIDTQYF. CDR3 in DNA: TGCGCCAGCAGCACGGACAGGGGGTCAATAGATACGCAGTATTTT. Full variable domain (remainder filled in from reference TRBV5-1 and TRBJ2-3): KAGVTQTPRYLIKTRGQQVTLSCSPISGHRSVSWYQQTPGQGLQFLFEYFSETQRNKGNFPGRFSGRQFSNSRSEMNVSTLELGDSALYLCASSTDRGSIDTQYFGPGTRLTVL.

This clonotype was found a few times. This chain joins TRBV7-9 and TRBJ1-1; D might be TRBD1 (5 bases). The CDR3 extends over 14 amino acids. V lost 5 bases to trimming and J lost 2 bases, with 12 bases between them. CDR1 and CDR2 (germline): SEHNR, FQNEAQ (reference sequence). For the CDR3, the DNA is TGTGCCAGCAGCGCCTTACAGGTAAACACTGAAGCTTTCTTT. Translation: CASSALQVNTEAFF.

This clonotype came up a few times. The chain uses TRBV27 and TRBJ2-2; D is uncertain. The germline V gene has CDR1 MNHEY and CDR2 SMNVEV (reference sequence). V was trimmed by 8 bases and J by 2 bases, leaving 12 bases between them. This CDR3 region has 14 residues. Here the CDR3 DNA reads TGTGCCAGCTGGCGAGCCGGAAACACCGGGGAGCTGTTTTTT. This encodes CASWRAGNTGELFF.

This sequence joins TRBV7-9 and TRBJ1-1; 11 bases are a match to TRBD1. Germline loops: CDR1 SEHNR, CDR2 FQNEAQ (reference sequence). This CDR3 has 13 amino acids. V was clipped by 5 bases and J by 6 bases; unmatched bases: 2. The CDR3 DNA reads TGTGCCAGCAGCGGACAGGGGGCGGCTGAAGCTTTCTTT. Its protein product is CASSGQGAAEAFF.

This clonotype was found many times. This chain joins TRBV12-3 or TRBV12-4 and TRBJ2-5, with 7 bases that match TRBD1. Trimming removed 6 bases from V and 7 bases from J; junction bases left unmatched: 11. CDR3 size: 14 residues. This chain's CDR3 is CASSSDRKFRTQYF. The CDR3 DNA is TGTGCCAGCAGCTCGGACAGGAAATTCCGGACCCAGTACTTC.

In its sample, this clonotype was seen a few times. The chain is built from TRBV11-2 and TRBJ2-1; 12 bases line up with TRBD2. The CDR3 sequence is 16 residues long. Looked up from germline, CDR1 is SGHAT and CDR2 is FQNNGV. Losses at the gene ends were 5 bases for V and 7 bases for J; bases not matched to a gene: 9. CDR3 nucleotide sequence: TGTGCCAGCAGCATCCGACTAGCGGGAGTTTCTAATGAGCAGTTCTTC. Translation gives CASSIRLAGVSNEQFF.

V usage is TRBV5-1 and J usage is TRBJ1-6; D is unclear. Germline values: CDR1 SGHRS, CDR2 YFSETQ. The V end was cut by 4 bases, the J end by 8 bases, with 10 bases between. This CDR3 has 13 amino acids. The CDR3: CASSPGPDSPLHF. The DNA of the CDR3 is TGCGCCAGCAGCCCGGGCCCAGATTCACCCCTCCACTTT.

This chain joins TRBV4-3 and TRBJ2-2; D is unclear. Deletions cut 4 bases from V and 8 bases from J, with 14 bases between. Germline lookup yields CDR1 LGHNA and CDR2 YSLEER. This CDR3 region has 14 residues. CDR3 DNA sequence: TGCGCCAGCAGCCGCACCTCCACCTCTGGGGAGCTGTTTTTT. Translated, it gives CASSRTSTSGELFF.

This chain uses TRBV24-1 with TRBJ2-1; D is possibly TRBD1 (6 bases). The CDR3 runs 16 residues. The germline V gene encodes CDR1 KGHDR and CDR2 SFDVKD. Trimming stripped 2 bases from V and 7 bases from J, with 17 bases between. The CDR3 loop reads CATSDSHGPGANEQFF. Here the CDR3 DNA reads TGTGCCACCAGTGATTCCCATGGACCAGGGGCGAATGAGCAGTTCTTC.